The present TCR beta chain was sequenced within a study of blood T cell repertoires in COVID-19. Overall study context: Acute-phase and convalescent COVID-19 samples originated in the United States, Italy and Spain. Nucleic acid was either cDNA or gDNA, and it came from T cells, B-cell-depleted T cells, or PBMCs.

As originally analysed: Reference gene primer amplification gave nucleated cell count estimates. Measured with immunoSEQ multiplex PCR; TCRdb has only the in-frame clones, and not every one. The V and J calls and the clone size are those of that table, but D and trimming were determined from the DNA. Found here are about 190,000 clones, 84% of them singletons; the top ten hold around 5.5%. V was pared by 10 bases and J by 6 bases, with 7 bases of the junction left unmatched. This CDR3 contains 13 residues. CDR1 LNHDA and CDR2 SQIVND come from the germline V gene (reference sequence). The TCR sequence derives from a woman between 70 and 85 years old with active or convalescent COVID-19. Sequencing was done on a sample of peripheral blood. The chain employs TRBV19 and TRBJ2-2; 8 positions match TRBD1. CDR3 nucleotide sequence: TGTGCCATAAGGACAGGGTTCGCCGGGGAGCTGTTTTTT. Translation gives CAIRTGFAGELFF.